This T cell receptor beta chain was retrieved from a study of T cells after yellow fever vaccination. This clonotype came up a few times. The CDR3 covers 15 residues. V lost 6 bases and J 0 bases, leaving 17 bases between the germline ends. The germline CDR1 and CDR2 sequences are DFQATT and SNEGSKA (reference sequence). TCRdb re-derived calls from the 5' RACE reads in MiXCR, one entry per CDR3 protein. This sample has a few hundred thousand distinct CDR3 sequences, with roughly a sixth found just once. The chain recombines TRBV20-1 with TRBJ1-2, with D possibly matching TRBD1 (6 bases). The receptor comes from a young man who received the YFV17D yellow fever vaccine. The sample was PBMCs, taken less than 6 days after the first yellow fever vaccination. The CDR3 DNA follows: TGCAGTGCCCCGACAGGCCCCCAAGCTAACTATGGCTACACCTTC. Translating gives CSAPTGPQANYGYTF.